The 31 T cell receptor beta chains below come from one sample, sequenced in a study of blood T cell repertoires in COVID-19 (dated by TCRdb to the early 2020s). Libraries were made using the immunoSEQ multiplex PCR assay. In TCRdb, the immuneACCESS table is reduced to in-frame sequences with V and J assigned. These tables do not hold every clone; where another copy was compared, an unresolved V gene accounts for under half, and the others remain unexplained. The sample profile shows about 430,000 clones; 80% to 90% of them were found once. 0.9% to 1.2% of the sample lies in the top ten. Sequencing used PBMCs or T cells enriched from blood (not recorded which). All receptors derive from a young man who had recovered from COVID-19.

The chain carries TRBV12-1 and TRBJ1-2; the D segment call TRBD1 is taken from the table without a DNA check. TRBV12-1 is a listed pseudogene. CDR3 length: 17 amino acids. The CDR3 sequence: CASSFRRDRVVVHGYTF. The CDR3 nucleotides read TGTGCCAGCAGCTTCCGCCGGGACAGGGTTGTAGTGCATGGCTACACCTTC.

The genes are TRBV4-1 and TRBJ2-7; 11 bases map to TRBD1. The germline CDR1 and CDR2 sequences are MGHRA and YSYEKL. CDR3 length: 17 residues. V was pared by 6 bases and J by 1 base, with 11 bases of the junction left unmatched. Here the CDR3 reads CASRESIGTGGSYEQYF. CDR3 DNA sequence: TGCGCCAGCAGAGAGAGCATCGGGACAGGGGGATCCTACGAGCAGTACTTC.

The V call is TRBV6-2 or TRBV6-3, the J call TRBJ2-1; TRBD1 agrees at 7 bases. The CDR3 contains 15 residues. V was pared by 5 bases and J by 5 bases, with 9 bases of the junction left unmatched. The germline CDR1 and CDR2 sequences are MNHEY and SVGEGT. CDR3 amino acids: CASSSSTGFHNEQFF. The CDR3 bases are TGTGCCAGCAGTAGCTCGACAGGGTTCCACAATGAGCAGTTCTTC.

The rearrangement joins TRBV4-1 to TRBJ1-5; weak D call: TRBD1 (5 bases). V lost 1 base and J 7 bases, leaving 17 bases between the germline ends. Germline CDR1 and CDR2: MGHRA and YSYEKL. This CDR3 region has 16 residues. CDR3 nucleotide sequence: TGCGCCAGCAGCCAAGTCAACCCGGGGGTAGGGCAGCCCCAGCATTTT. It specifies CASSQVNPGVGQPQHF.

The chain couples TRBV28 to TRBJ2-1; TRBD1 matches at 10 bases. The CDR3 extends over 15 amino acids. Germline V gene data show CDR1 as MDHEN and CDR2 as SYDVKM. V was clipped by 6 bases and J by 5 bases; unmatched bases: 7. CDR3 DNA sequence: TGTGCCAGCAGCTCAGGGGGACAGGGGCACAATGAGCAGTTCTTC. Protein: CASSSGGQGHNEQFF.

This chain uses TRBV13 with TRBJ1-1; D possibly corresponds to TRBD1 (5 bases). The CDR3 has 14 residues. In germline, CDR1 is PRHDT, CDR2 FYEKMQ (reference sequence). V lost 5 bases to trimming and J lost 5 bases, with 15 bases between them. This CDR3 reads CASSPLRGSTEAFF. For the CDR3, the DNA is TGTGCCAGCAGCCCCCTAAGGGGATCGACTGAAGCTTTCTTT.

The rearrangement joins TRBV18 to TRBJ2-7; TRBD1 agrees at 11 bases. The length of the CDR3 is 14 residues. Germline V gives CDR1 KGHSH, CDR2 LQKENI. The V and J ends lost 5 bases and 5 bases, in that order; junction bases with no gene match: 5. The CDR3: CASSSRTGGDEQYF. CDR3 DNA sequence: TGTGCCAGCTCATCGAGGACAGGGGGCGACGAGCAGTACTTC.

J is TRBJ2-7 and V is TRBV4-2, with 9 bases fitting TRBD1. The germline V gene encodes CDR1 LGHNA and CDR2 YNFKEQ. J was trimmed by 3 bases and V by 2 bases; bases with no gene match: 5. The CDR3 contains 15 residues. The CDR3 DNA follows: TGTGCCAGCAGCCAATCCGGGACAGGGAGCTACGAGCAGTACTTC. Protein: CASSQSGTGSYEQYF.

Turning to this clone: Other DNA sequences in the same sample also yield this CDR3. CDR3 sequence reads: CASSVGLSNQPQHF. Here the CDR3 DNA reads TGTGCCAGCAGCGTGGGGCTTAGCAATCAGCCCCAGCATTTT. The chain couples TRBV9 to TRBJ1-5, with TRBD1 as a possible D gene (5 bases). Germline V lookup: CDR1 SGDLS, CDR2 YYNGEE. Trimming cost V 2 bases and J 0 bases, with 6 bases left between them. The CDR3 sequence is 14 residues long.

V and J are TRBV5-1 and TRBJ2-3, with D possibly TRBD2 on 6 matching bases. The CDR3 runs to 16 residues. Germline CDR1 SGHRS, CDR2 YFSETQ. Trimming stripped 0 bases from V and 2 bases from J, with 13 bases between. CDR3 in DNA: TGCGCCAGCAGCTTGGACTTTGGGGGGAACACAGATACGCAGTATTTT. Amino acids: CASSLDFGGNTDTQYF.

The chain recombines TRBV7-9 with TRBJ1-5; D is unresolved. The ends were cut back, 1 base at V and 0 bases at J, with 13 bases in the middle. Germline V CDR1 and CDR2: SEHNR, FQNEAQ (reference sequence). The CDR3 spans 17 residues. The CDR3 loop is CASSLGGQPYSNQPQHF. The DNA for the CDR3 is TGTGCCAGCAGCTTAGGAGGTCAGCCTTATAGCAATCAGCCCCAGCATTTT.

This clone has a handful of counts. This rearrangement joins TRBV5-1 to TRBJ2-6; the match to TRBD1 covers 8 bases. The CDR3 is 16 residues long. V was pared by 5 bases and J by 4 bases, with 8 bases of the junction left unmatched. Germline-derived CDR1 and CDR2 are SGHRS and YFSETQ. Here the CDR3 reads CASRGQALWGANVLTF. The CDR3 DNA follows: TGCGCCAGCAGGGGACAGGCCTTGTGGGGGGCCAACGTCCTGACTTTC. The variable domain in full, completed from reference TRBV5-1 and TRBJ2-6, reads KAGVTQTPRYLIKTRGQQVTLSCSPISGHRSVSWYQQTPGQGLQFLFEYFSETQRNKGNFPGRFSGRQFSNSRSEMNVSTLELGDSALYLCASRGQALWGANVLTFGAGSRLTVL.

The chain uses TRBV4-1 and TRBJ2-7; a weak D match, TRBD2 (6 bases). CDR1 is MGHRA and CDR2 is YSYEKL in the germline V gene. V shed 0 bases and J shed 4 bases, with 13 bases lying between them. There are 15 residues in the CDR3. CDR3 amino acids: CASSQEGRPGYEQYF. The CDR3 bases are TGCGCCAGCAGCCAAGAAGGGAGGCCGGGGTACGAGCAGTACTTC.

The V call is TRBV11-1, the J call TRBJ1-1; TRBD1 aligns across 7 bases. Per germline, CDR1 SGHAT and CDR2 FQDESV (reference sequence). CDR3 length: 13 amino acids. J gave up 7 bases and V 5 bases, and 7 bases lay outside the gene matches. The CDR3 reads CASSRAGTVEAFF. The CDR3, as DNA: TGTGCCAGCAGCCGTGCCGGGACAGTTGAAGCTTTCTTT.

Worth noting for this clone: Within the sample, other DNA sequences also encode this same CDR3. The chain has TRBV30 and TRBJ1-3; D is unclear. CDR3 length: 14 residues. Trimming shortened V by 0 bases and J by 1 base, and 7 bases separated the two germline ends. From germline, CDR1 is GTSNPN and CDR2 SVGIG (reference sequence). DNA of the CDR3: TGTGCCTGGAGTGTAGGAGGGTCTGGAAACACCATATATTTT. Residues: CAWSVGGSGNTIYF.

The chain links TRBV15 to TRBJ1-5; D is unclear. Trimming took off 0 bases at V and 7 bases at J, with 19 bases between the two ends. CDR1 is LNHNV and CDR2 is YYDKDF in the germline V gene (reference sequence). The CDR3 is 17 residues long. CDR3 sequence reads: CATSRDLTIRAGQPQHF. The CDR3 DNA sequence: TGTGCCACCAGCAGAGATCTCACTATCAGAGCTGGGCAGCCCCAGCATTTT.

The chain uses TRBV3-1 (or the pseudogene TRBV3-2) and TRBJ2-7; maybe TRBD1 (6 bases). CDR3 length: 14 amino acids. The V gene's germline CDR1 is LGHDT and CDR2 YNNKEL (reference sequence). V was cut by 1 base and J by 7 bases, with 14 bases left in between. The CDR3 here is CASSQVTGSYEQYF. CDR3 DNA: TGTGCCAGCAGCCAAGTCACAGGGTCGTATGAGCAGTACTTC.

The rearrangement links TRBV7-9 to TRBJ1-5; D remains unclear. The length of the CDR3 is 12 residues. Germline CDR1 is SEHNR and CDR2 is FQNEAQ (reference sequence). The V end lost 4 bases, the J end lost 6 bases, and 7 bases lay between the germline ends. CDR3 nucleotide sequence: TGTGCCAGCAGCTCCTCGGGTCAGCCCCAGCATTTT. As protein: CASSSSGQPQHF.

The chain couples TRBV11-2 to TRBJ2-2; no clear D. Trimming took off 1 base at V and 6 bases at J, with 3 bases between the two ends. This CDR3 has 12 residues. From germline, CDR1 is SGHAT and CDR2 FQNNGV. CDR3 nucleotides: TGTGCCAGCAGCTTAGGCGCCGGGGAGCTGTTTTTT. Translated, it gives CASSLGAGELFF. Together with reference TRBV11-2 and TRBJ2-2, the CDR3 gives the full variable domain: EAGVAQSPRYKIIEKRQSVAFWCNPISGHATLYWYQQILGQGPKLLIQFQNNGVVDDSQLPKDRFSAERLKGVDSTLKIQPAKLEDSAVYLCASSLGAGELFFGEGSRLTVL.

Note on this clone: This may stem from a read error, because a much larger clone lies one nucleotide away. This chain connects TRBV7-2 to TRBJ2-7, with TRBD2 identical over 7 bases. With V trimmed by 5 bases and J by 4 bases, 2 bases remained unmatched. Germline-derived CDR1 and CDR2 are SGHTA and FQGNSA. There are 12 residues in the CDR3. CDR3 nucleotides: TGTGCCAGCAGCCCGGGGGGATACGAGCAGTACTTC. As protein: CASSPGGYEQYF.

The gene calls are TRBV10-3 and TRBJ2-1; 7 nucleotides agree with TRBD1. Per germline, CDR1 ENHRY and CDR2 SYGVKD. The CDR3 contains 16 residues. V shed 4 bases, J shed 5 bases, and the junction held 11 bases outside the gene matches. CDR3 nucleotide sequence: TGTGCCATCAGTGCACCCCAGGGGGAAAAAGACAATGAGCAGTTCTTC. Its protein product is CAISAPQGEKDNEQFF.

The chain joins TRBV7-6 to TRBJ1-5; 7 bases align to TRBD1. This CDR3 is 15 amino acids long. V was clipped by 3 bases and J by 0 bases; unmatched bases: 2. Germline CDR1 is SGHVS and CDR2 is FNYEAQ. Here the CDR3 DNA reads TGTGCCAGCAGCTTCGGGACAGATAGCAATCAGCCCCAGCATTTT. Its protein product is CASSFGTDSNQPQHF. Variable domain in full (rest from reference TRBV7-6 and TRBJ1-5): GAGVSQSPRYKVTKRGQDVALRCDPISGHVSLYWYRQALGQGPEFLTYFNYEAQQDKSGLPNDRFSAERPEGSISTLTIQRTEQRDSAMYRCASSFGTDSNQPQHFGDGTRLSIL.

V and J are TRBV10-1 and TRBJ1-1; the match to TRBD1 covers 7 bases. The CDR3 runs 15 residues. V gave up 6 bases and J gave up 7 bases; unmatched junction bases: 14. CDR1 and CDR2 from the germline V gene are WNHNN and SYGVQD (reference sequence). This CDR3 is CASSPGTASKNEAFF. CDR3 coding DNA: TGCGCCAGCAGCCCCGGGACAGCCTCCAAGAATGAAGCTTTCTTT.

The J gene is TRBJ2-3, the V gene TRBV4-1, with a weak D call TRBD2 (6 bases). Germline V gene sequence: CDR1 MGHRA, CDR2 YSYEKL. Trimming shortened V by 3 bases and J by 4 bases, and 23 bases separated the two germline ends. This CDR3 is 18 amino acids long. The CDR3 nucleotides are TGCGCCAGCAGCCATCCCCGGAGTGGGGACTCAAAGCCAGATACGCAGTATTTT. Its translation: CASSHPRSGDSKPDTQYF.

CDR3 sequence reads: CASSQALGQNYGYTF. The CDR3 DNA reads as TGTGCCAGCAGCCAAGCCTTGGGACAGAACTATGGCTACACCTTC. V is TRBV14 and J is TRBJ1-2; 7 nucleotides match TRBD1. The V gene end was trimmed by 1 base and the J gene end by 2 bases; junction bases not matched to a gene: 4. Looked up from germline, CDR1 is SGHDN and CDR2 is FVKESK. The CDR3 contains 15 residues. The full variable domain, completed using reference TRBV14 and TRBJ1-2, is EAGVTQFPSHSVIEKGQTVTLRCDPISGHDNLYWYRRVMGKEIKFLLHFVKESKQDESGMPNNRFLAERTGGTYSTLKVQPAELEDSGVYFCASSQALGQNYGYTFGSGTRLTVV.

The chain couples TRBV7-2 to TRBJ2-7; D is perhaps TRBD2 (6 bases). Trimming removed 5 bases from V and 7 bases from J, with 21 bases in between. Germline V gives CDR1 SGHTA, CDR2 FQGNSA. The CDR3 consists of 15 residues. In nucleotides, the CDR3 is TGTGCCAGCAGCCGCCCTTCCCCCAGGGCGGGGGAGCAGTACTTC. Protein: CASSRPSPRAGEQYF.

The chain has TRBV19 and TRBJ2-7; 7 bases agree with TRBD2. The CDR3 covers 12 residues. V lost 5 bases, J lost 6 bases, and 4 bases stayed unmatched. Germline V gene sequence: CDR1 LNHDA, CDR2 SQIVND (reference sequence). DNA for the CDR3: TGTGCCAGTAGTTCAGTAGCGGGCGAGCAGTACTTC. Translating it yields CASSSVAGEQYF.

The chain employs TRBV28 and TRBJ2-5; 12 bases match TRBD2. The V gene end was trimmed by 3 bases and the J gene end by 0 bases; junction bases not matched to a gene: 8. Germline V gives CDR1 MDHEN, CDR2 SYDVKM. The CDR3 sequence is 18 residues long. CDR3 sequence reads: CASSFQGLAGNYQETQYF. The CDR3 DNA sequence: TGTGCCAGCAGTTTTCAAGGACTAGCGGGAAATTACCAAGAGACCCAGTACTTC.

The sample holds one count of this clone. The chain uses TRBV5-5 and TRBJ1-1; D uncertain. The CDR3 totals 13 residues. Germline loops: CDR1 SGHKS, CDR2 YYEKEE (reference sequence). V was trimmed by 2 bases and J by 5 bases, leaving 10 bases between them. The CDR3 here is CASSLQGRTEAFF. As DNA, the CDR3 is TGTGCCAGCAGCTTACAAGGGAGAACTGAAGCTTTCTTT.

The CDR3 loop is CASSPKSGTGRNSGNTIYF. CDR3 bases: TGTGCCAGCTCTCCAAAATCCGGGACAGGGCGCAACTCTGGAAACACCATATATTTT. The chain combines TRBV18 with TRBJ1-3; 9 bases map to TRBD1. Germline values: CDR1 KGHSH, CDR2 LQKENI. Losses at the gene ends were 6 bases for V and 0 bases for J; bases not matched to a gene: 15. The CDR3 runs 19 residues.

This rearrangement joins TRBV5-1 to TRBJ2-1; 12 bases fit TRBD2. The V and J ends lost 4 bases and 3 bases, in that order; junction bases with no gene match: 11. Looked up from germline, CDR1 is SGHRS and CDR2 is YFSETQ. This CDR3 spans 18 amino acids. The CDR3 protein is CASSPGLAGLLFYNEQFF. The CDR3 bases are TGCGCCAGCAGCCCCGGACTAGCGGGACTACTCTTCTACAATGAGCAGTTCTTC.